Listed below are T cell receptor beta chains from one sample, sequenced in a study. Each CDR3 protein is one row after TCRdb ran MiXCR on the 5' RACE reads. The sample records over 8,000 distinct CDR3 sequences, 34% being singletons. The sequencing sample was made of Tregs sorted from blood. The receptors were sampled from a female donor with breast cancer. The CDR3 runs from the conserved cysteine through the conserved F or W. D genes are given only for firm matches. Not every row has a clone size; where given, it reads once, few, many or a size class.

D: TRBD1
size: medium-sized
J: TRBJ2-1
V: TRBV20-1
CDR3: CSAREQGASYNEQFF
DNA: TGCAGTGCTAGAGAACAGGGGGCATCCTACAATGAGCAGTTCTTC

D: TRBD1
size: few
J: TRBJ2-3
V: TRBV7-8
CDR3: CASSQIQTGTGALWEQYF
DNA: TGTGCCAGCAGCCAAATACAAACCGGGACAGGGGCCCTTTGGGAGCAGTATTTT

D: NA
size: NA
J: TRBJ1-1
V: TRBV7-8
CDR3: CAGSPQGLRDTEAFF
DNA: TGTGCCGGCAGCCCCCAGGGGCTTCGTGACACTGAAGCTTTCTTT

D: NA
size: NA
J: TRBJ2-2
V: TRBV30
CDR3: CAWSTTSWAGELFF
DNA: TGTGCCTGGAGCACAACAAGTTGGGCCGGGGAGCTGTTTTTT

D: NA
size: few
J: TRBJ1-2
V: TRBV20-1
CDR3: CSARDMTNYGYTF
DNA: TGCAGTGCTAGAGATATGACGAACTATGGCTACACCTTC

D: TRBD1
size: NA
J: TRBJ1-1
V: TRBV3-1
CDR3: CASSHRGTGGSAFF
DNA: TGTGCCAGCAGCCATCGCGGGACAGGTGGGTCAGCTTTCTTT

D: TRBD1
size: NA
J: TRBJ2-3
V: TRBV5-1
CDR3: CASSFITGVDTQYF
DNA: TGCGCCAGCAGCTTTATAACAGGGGTCGATACGCAGTATTTT

D: NA
size: NA
J: TRBJ2-5
V: TRBV20-1
CDR3: CSAGRGRGETQYF
DNA: TGCAGTGCGGGGCGGGGAAGGGGAGAGACCCAGTACTTC

D: NA
size: few
J: TRBJ1-5
V: TRBV4-3
CDR3: CASSQDPGAADQPQHF
DNA: TGCGCCAGCAGCCAAGATCCGGGGGCGGCGGATCAGCCCCAGCATTTT

D: NA
size: few
J: TRBJ2-1
V: TRBV30
CDR3: CACGTPSYYNEQFF
DNA: TGTGCCTGTGGGACACCATCGTATTACAATGAGCAGTTCTTC

D: NA
size: few
J: TRBJ1-2
V: TRBV5-1
CDR3: CASSLADSYGYTF
DNA: TGCGCCAGCAGCTTGGCGGACAGCTATGGCTACACCTTC

D: TRBD2
size: medium-sized
J: TRBJ2-1
V: TRBV18
CDR3: CASSAHVPGLAGDEQFF
DNA: TGTGCCAGCTCAGCTCACGTCCCGGGACTAGCGGGAGATGAGCAGTTCTTC

D: TRBD2
size: medium-sized
J: TRBJ2-1
V: TRBV5-4
CDR3: CASSSDKTSGVFDEQFF
DNA: TGTGCCAGCAGCTCTGATAAGACTAGCGGGGTATTCGATGAGCAGTTCTTC

D: NA
size: NA
J: TRBJ1-6
V: TRBV6-5
CDR3: CASSYVGGLLNNSPLHF
DNA: TGTGCCAGCAGTTACGTCGGGGGCCTCCTTAATAATTCACCCCTCCACTTT

D: NA
size: medium-sized
J: TRBJ2-1
V: TRBV9
CDR3: CASSVAGSGSSYNEQFF
DNA: TGTGCCAGCAGCGTAGCTGGGAGTGGGTCGAGCTACAATGAGCAGTTCTTC

D: NA
size: medium-sized
J: TRBJ2-2
V: TRBV7-2
CDR3: CASSQLVGPGGELFF
DNA: TGTGCCAGCAGCCAATTAGTCGGGCCGGGTGGGGAGCTGTTTTTT

D: TRBD2
size: NA
J: TRBJ2-3
V: TRBV7-3
CDR3: CASSPVGAGVTDTQYF
DNA: TGTGCCAGCAGCCCCGTTGGTGCGGGAGTTACAGATACGCAGTATTTT

D: TRBD1
size: few
J: TRBJ1-3
V: TRBV2
CDR3: CASSAGGAFGNTIYF
DNA: TGTGCCAGCAGTGCAGGGGGCGCTTTTGGAAACACCATATATTTT

D: TRBD1
size: NA
J: TRBJ2-1
V: TRBV5-1
CDR3: CASSSEGTGSYNEQFF
DNA: TGCGCCAGCAGCTCGGAAGGGACAGGGTCCTACAATGAGCAGTTCTTC

D: NA
size: few
J: TRBJ2-2
V: TRBV28
CDR3: CASSSTGTSHGGELFF
DNA: TGTGCCAGCAGTTCCACCGGGACAAGCCATGGCGGGGAGCTGTTTTTT

D: TRBD2
size: NA
J: TRBJ2-1
V: TRBV4-2
CDR3: CASSQPPGLADYNEQFF
DNA: TGTGCCAGCAGCCAACCTCCGGGACTAGCGGACTACAATGAGCAGTTCTTC

D: TRBD1
size: NA
J: TRBJ2-3
V: TRBV4-3
CDR3: CASSPRDRDTQYF
DNA: TGCGCCAGCAGCCCCCGGGACAGAGATACGCAGTATTTT

D: NA
size: few
J: TRBJ2-1
V: TRBV5-6
CDR3: CASFTYSHEQFF
DNA: TGTGCCAGCTTTACATACTCCCATGAGCAGTTCTTC

D: TRBD2
size: NA
J: TRBJ2-1
V: TRBV5-1
CDR3: CASSGSGMGNNEQFF
DNA: TGCGCCAGCAGCGGTAGCGGGATGGGGAACAATGAGCAGTTCTTC

D: TRBD1
size: few
J: TRBJ2-3
V: TRBV29-1
CDR3: CSVEVKRQGDTTDTQYF
DNA: TGCAGCGTTGAAGTCAAGAGACAGGGGGATACCACAGATACGCAGTATTTT

D: TRBD2
size: medium-sized
J: TRBJ2-7
V: TRBV5-1
CDR3: CASSDLAGGPREQYF
DNA: TGCGCCAGCAGCGACCTAGCGGGAGGGCCGCGGGAGCAGTACTTC

D: TRBD2
size: NA
J: TRBJ2-1
V: TRBV29-1
CDR3: CSVEGGRGSYNEQFF
DNA: TGCAGCGTTGAAGGCGGGAGGGGGTCCTACAATGAGCAGTTCTTC

D: TRBD2
size: few
J: TRBJ2-1
V: TRBV27
CDR3: CASRVRLAGGPAYNEQFF
DNA: TGTGCCAGCAGAGTCAGACTAGCGGGAGGTCCGGCCTACAATGAGCAGTTCTTC

D: NA
size: few
J: TRBJ1-3
V: TRBV25-1
CDR3: CASSNILWGNTIYF
DNA: TGTGCCAGCAGTAATATTCTGTGGGGAAACACCATATATTTT

D: NA
size: few
J: TRBJ1-4
V: TRBV12-3/TRBV12-4
CDR3: CASSLEGGYEKLFF
DNA: TGTGCCAGCAGTCTCGAGGGGGGATATGAAAAACTGTTTTTT

D: NA
size: medium-sized
J: TRBJ1-6
V: TRBV7-8
CDR3: CASSLDMGDSPLHF
DNA: TGTGCCAGCAGCCTCGACATGGGGGATTCACCCCTCCACTTT

D: TRBD1
size: medium-sized
J: TRBJ2-1
V: TRBV10-2
CDR3: CASYPKTGTSYNEQFF
DNA: TGCGCCAGCTACCCTAAGACAGGGACGTCCTACAATGAGCAGTTCTTC

D: NA
size: NA
J: TRBJ2-6
V: TRBV6-5
CDR3: CASRPGPGANVLTF
DNA: TGTGCCAGCAGACCCGGTCCTGGGGCCAACGTCCTGACTTTC

D: NA
size: few
J: TRBJ1-6
V: TRBV13
CDR3: CASSFRQGGSPLHF
DNA: TGTGCCAGCAGCTTTCGGCAGGGCGGGTCACCCCTCCACTTT

D: NA
size: NA
J: TRBJ1-1
V: TRBV25-1
CDR3: CASSVTTPLSGNTGAFF
DNA: TGTGCCAGCAGTGTAACGACCCCCCTGAGCGGGAACACTGGAGCTTTCTTT

D: NA
size: NA
J: TRBJ1-1
V: TRBV5-1
CDR3: CASRLMLNTEAFF
DNA: TGCGCCAGCAGGCTGATGTTGAACACTGAAGCTTTCTTT